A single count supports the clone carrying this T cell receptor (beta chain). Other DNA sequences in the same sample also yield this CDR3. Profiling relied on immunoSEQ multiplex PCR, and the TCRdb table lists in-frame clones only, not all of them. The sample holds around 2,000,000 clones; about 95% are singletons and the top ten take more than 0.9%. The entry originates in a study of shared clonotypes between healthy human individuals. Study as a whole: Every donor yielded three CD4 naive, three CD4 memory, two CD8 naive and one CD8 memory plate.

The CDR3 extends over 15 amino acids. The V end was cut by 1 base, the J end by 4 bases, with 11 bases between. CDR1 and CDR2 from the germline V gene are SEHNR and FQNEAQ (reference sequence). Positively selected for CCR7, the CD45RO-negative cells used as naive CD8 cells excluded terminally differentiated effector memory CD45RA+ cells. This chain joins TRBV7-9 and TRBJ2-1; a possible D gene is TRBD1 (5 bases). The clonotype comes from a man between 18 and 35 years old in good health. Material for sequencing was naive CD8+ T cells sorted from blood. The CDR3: CASSLDGASYNEQFF. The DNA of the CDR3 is TGTGCCAGCAGCTTAGATGGGGCATCATACAATGAGCAGTTCTTC.